In this sample, the clone carrying this T cell receptor (beta chain) turned up many times. As yet, its antigen is unknown. TCRdb reprocessed the 5' RACE reads via MiXCR and lists one record per CDR3 protein. The sample holds some 220,000 distinct CDR3 sequences, 5.5% to 7.5% seen once. These data originate in a study of CD8 T cells in ankylosing spondylitis. General study points: Seemingly characteristic of ankylosing spondylitis blood was a TCR beta motif consisting of 7 or 8 highly homologous variants. Disease-linked clones bore a CD8+ phenotype and were relatively rare in peripheral blood. Matched ankylosing spondylitis synovial fluid reportedly contained a significantly enriched population of disease-linked clones.

The V gene lost 4 bases and the J gene lost 7 bases, with 12 bases spanning the gap. The CDR3 sequence is 13 residues long. Germline-derived CDR1 and CDR2 are SGHRS and YFSETQ. The clonotype comes from a male donor with ankylosing spondylitis. Input material: blood, either unsorted or a sorted T cell fraction (not recorded which). The gene calls are TRBV5-1 and TRBJ1-5; no clear D gene. The CDR3, as DNA: TGCGCCAGCAGCACCTGGTCGGGGCAGCCCCAGCATTTT. Translated: CASSTWSGQPQHF.